Listed below are T cell receptor beta chains from one sample, sequenced in a study of CD8 T cells in Susac syndrome. TCRdb re-called the immunoSEQ multiplex PCR reads with MiXCR, one entry per CDR3 protein. The table records under 550,000 distinct CDR3 sequences, more than 80% of them present only once. Material for sequencing was CD8+ T cells from PBMCs. The receptors were sampled from a human donor with multiple sclerosis. Both conserved end residues are part of each CDR3. D genes are given only for firm matches. Expanded clones get a size class; other rows say once, few or many, or leave the size out.

size: -; D: -; V: TRBV14; J: TRBJ2-1; DNA: TGTGCCAGCAGCCAATTAGGACTAACCAACTACAATGAGCAGTTCTTC; CDR3: CASSQLGLTNYNEQFF
size: -; D: -; V: TRBV11-2; J: TRBJ2-1; DNA: TGTGCCAGCAGCTCAGATTTGGGTCCGAGGTATGAGCAGTTCTTC; CDR3: CASSSDLGPRYEQFF
size: -; D: -; V: TRBV5-6; J: TRBJ2-2; DNA: TGTGCCAGCAGCTGGATGGGACAGAACACCGGGGAGCTGTTTTTT; CDR3: CASSWMGQNTGELFF
size: -; D: -; V: TRBV20-1; J: TRBJ2-5; DNA: TGCAGTGCTAGACCACGGAGGGACAGCATCCAAGAGACCCAGTACTTC; CDR3: CSARPRRDSIQETQYF
size: -; D: -; V: TRBV19; J: TRBJ1-1; DNA: TGTGCCAGTAGGGACACGGGCGGCACTGAAGCTTTCTTT; CDR3: CASRDTGGTEAFF
size: few; D: -; V: TRBV27; J: TRBJ2-2; DNA: TGTGCCAGCAGTTTAATCGCCGGGGAGCTGTTTTTT; CDR3: CASSLIAGELFF
size: -; D: -; V: TRBV7-9; J: TRBJ2-5; DNA: TGTGCCAGCAGCCCTTTAGGGTTGCAGACCCAGTACTTC; CDR3: CASSPLGLQTQYF
size: -; D: -; V: TRBV10-3; J: TRBJ2-1; DNA: TGTGCCATCAGGCAGTCCCATCCTATTAATAACAATGAGCAGTTCTTC; CDR3: CAIRQSHPINNNEQFF
size: -; D: TRBD1; V: TRBV27; J: TRBJ1-2; DNA: TGTGCCAGCAGTTTCATAACAGGGGCCCCCTATGGCTACACCTTC; CDR3: CASSFITGAPYGYTF
size: -; D: TRBD1; V: TRBV29-1; J: TRBJ1-1; DNA: TGCAGCGTTATAGGGGGCACTGAAGTTTTCTTT; CDR3: CSVIGGTEVFF
size: -; D: TRBD1; V: TRBV12-3/TRBV12-4; J: TRBJ1-1; DNA: TGTGCCAGCAGAACCCTGGGACAGGGGACCGCGGGCACTGAAGCTTTCTTT; CDR3: CASRTLGQGTAGTEAFF